Listed below are T cell receptor beta chains from one sample, sequenced in a study of T-cell reconstitution after alpha-beta-depleted transplantation in children. Using its own MiXCR run on the PCR reads, TCRdb lists one record per CDR3 protein. Here the sample spans approximately 500,000 distinct CDR3 sequences, more than 9% being singletons. The sample consisted of PBMCs, taken before TCRalphabeta/CD19-depleted stem cell transplant. The receptors come from a child under 10 years old with inherited bone marrow failure, due to receive a stem cell transplant. Both conserved end residues are part of each CDR3. The order of the fields is clone size, V gene, D gene, J gene, CDR3 protein, CDR3 DNA. The D gene is left open where the match is weak. For some rows the clone size is stated as once, few or many, or as a class when expanded; others skip it.

>NA|TRBV7-9|NA|TRBJ2-3
CASSLSGGPSTDTQYF
TGTGCCAGCAGCTTATCCGGAGGGCCGAGCACAGATACGCAGTATTTT
>many|TRBV29-1|TRBD1|TRBJ2-3
CSVEPHRGGDTQYF
TGCAGCGTTGAACCCCACAGGGGCGGGGATACGCAGTATTTT
>many|TRBV7-2|NA|TRBJ1-2
CASSETGYGYTF
TGTGCCAGCAGTGAGACCGGCTATGGCTACACCTTC
>NA|TRBV12-3/TRBV12-4|NA|TRBJ1-3
CASSFSGAGNAIYF
TGTGCCAGCAGTTTTTCCGGGGCGGGGAACGCCATATATTTT
>many|TRBV7-8|TRBD1|TRBJ2-5
CASSSPGTGGLGETQYF
TGTGCCAGCAGCTCCCCCGGGACAGGGGGCTTGGGAGAGACCCAGTACTTC
>many|TRBV20-1|NA|TRBJ1-1
CSATTGTEAFF
TGCAGTGCCACGACAGGCACTGAAGCTTTCTTT
>many|TRBV20-1|TRBD1|TRBJ1-6
CSARGRTGYNSPLHF
TGCAGTGCTAGAGGCCGGACAGGGTATAATTCACCCCTCCACTTT
>many|TRBV13|NA|TRBJ1-1
CASSLGPGRAHGTEAFF
TGTGCCAGCAGCTTAGGGCCGGGACGAGCCCATGGCACTGAAGCTTTCTTT
>many|TRBV18|NA|TRBJ2-5
CASSSAKETQYF
TGTGCCAGCTCCAGCGCGAAGGAGACCCAGTACTTC
>few|TRBV6-2/TRBV6-3|NA|TRBJ2-7
CASSPNGLRYEQYF
TGTGCCAGCAGCCCTAACGGACTCCGCTACGAGCAGTACTTC
>many|TRBV4-2|TRBD2|TRBJ2-7
CASSPRLAGGLAYEQYF
TGTGCCAGCAGCCCTCGACTAGCGGGAGGGCTTGCCTACGAGCAGTACTTC
>many|TRBV7-9|NA|TRBJ2-1
CASSRRPTPYNEQFF
TGTGCCAGCAGCCGACGTCCTACCCCCTACAATGAGCAGTTCTTC
>few|TRBV12-3/TRBV12-4|TRBD2|TRBJ2-1
CASSRGGESYNEQFF
TGTGCCAGCTCTCGGGGGGGGGAGTCCTACAATGAGCAGTTCTTC
>many|TRBV27|TRBD2|TRBJ2-1
CASSLGRAYNEQFF
TGTGCCAGCAGTCTCGGGAGGGCCTACAATGAGCAGTTCTTC
>many|TRBV12-3/TRBV12-4|NA|TRBJ1-4
CASSLGWPEKLFF
TGTGCCAGCAGTTTAGGGTGGCCAGAAAAACTGTTTTTT
>many|TRBV6-1|NA|TRBJ2-5
CASGGLGTSDEDQETQYF
TGTGCCAGCGGAGGGCTCGGGACATCCGATGAGGACCAAGAGACCCAGTACTTC
>NA|TRBV18|NA|TRBJ2-4
CASSPQFIPIQYF
TGTGCCAGCTCACCACAATTTATCCCCATTCAGTACTTC
>NA|TRBV4-2|TRBD2|TRBJ2-1
CASSIRTSGGDNEQFF
TGTGCCAGCAGCATTCGAACTAGCGGGGGGGATAATGAGCAGTTCTTC
>few|TRBV20-1|NA|TRBJ1-3
CSARDGGGGNTIYF
TGCAGTGCTAGAGATGGGGGGGGTGGAAACACCATATATTTT